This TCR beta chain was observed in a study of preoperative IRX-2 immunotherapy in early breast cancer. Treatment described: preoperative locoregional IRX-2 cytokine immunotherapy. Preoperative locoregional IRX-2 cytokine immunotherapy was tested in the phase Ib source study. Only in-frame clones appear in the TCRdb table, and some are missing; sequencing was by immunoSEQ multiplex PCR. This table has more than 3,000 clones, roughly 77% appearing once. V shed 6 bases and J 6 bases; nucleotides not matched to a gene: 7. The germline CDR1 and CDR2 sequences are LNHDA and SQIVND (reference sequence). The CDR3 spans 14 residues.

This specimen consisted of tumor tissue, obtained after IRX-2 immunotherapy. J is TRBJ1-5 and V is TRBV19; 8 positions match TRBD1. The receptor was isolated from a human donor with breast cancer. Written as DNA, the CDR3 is TGTGCCAGTAGCAACCAGGGGGCCGTTCAGCCCCAGCATTTT. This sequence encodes CASSNQGAVQPQHF.